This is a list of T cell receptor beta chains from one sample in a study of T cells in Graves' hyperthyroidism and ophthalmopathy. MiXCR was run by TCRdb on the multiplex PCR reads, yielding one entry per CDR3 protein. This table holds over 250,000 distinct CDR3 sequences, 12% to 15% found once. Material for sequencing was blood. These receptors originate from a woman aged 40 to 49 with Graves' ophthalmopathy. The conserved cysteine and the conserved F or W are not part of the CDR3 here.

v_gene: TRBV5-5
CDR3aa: ASSVPRGVGTEAF

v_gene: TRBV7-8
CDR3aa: ASSLEGVWGEQF

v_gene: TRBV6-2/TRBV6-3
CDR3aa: ASSYSFWNEQY

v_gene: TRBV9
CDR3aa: ASSPGPQGRGETQY

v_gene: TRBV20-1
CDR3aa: SARDQIRRETQY

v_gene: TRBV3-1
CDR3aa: ASSQDWGFNEKLF

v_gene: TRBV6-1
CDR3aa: ASSGPGQGNQPQH

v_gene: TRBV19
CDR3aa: ASSALAGGGETQY

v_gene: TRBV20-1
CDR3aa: RAAGGYEQY

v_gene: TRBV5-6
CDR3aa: ASSRGLASQETQY

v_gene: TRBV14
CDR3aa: ASSQVVSSYRETQY